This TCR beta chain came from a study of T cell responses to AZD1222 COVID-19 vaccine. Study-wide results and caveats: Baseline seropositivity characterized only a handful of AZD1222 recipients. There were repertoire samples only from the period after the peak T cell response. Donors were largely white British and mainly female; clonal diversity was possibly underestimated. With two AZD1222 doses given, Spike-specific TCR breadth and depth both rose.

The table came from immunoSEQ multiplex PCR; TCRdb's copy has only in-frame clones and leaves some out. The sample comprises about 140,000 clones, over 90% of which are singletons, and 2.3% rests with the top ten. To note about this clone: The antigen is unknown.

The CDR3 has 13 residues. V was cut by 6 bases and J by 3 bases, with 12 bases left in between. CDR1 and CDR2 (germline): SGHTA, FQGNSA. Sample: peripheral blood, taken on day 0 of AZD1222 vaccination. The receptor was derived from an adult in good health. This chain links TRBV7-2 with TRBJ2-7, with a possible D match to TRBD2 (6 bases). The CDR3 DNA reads TGTGCCAGCAGTTTATGGGGGGTCTACGAGCAGTACTTC. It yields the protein CASSLWGVYEQYF. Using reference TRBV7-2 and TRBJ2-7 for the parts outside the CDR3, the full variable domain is GAGVSQSPSNKVTEKGKDVELRCDPISGHTALYWYRQSLGQGLEFLIYFQGNSAPDKSGLPSDRFSAERTGGSVSTLTIQRTQQEDSAVYLCASSLWGVYEQYFGPGTRLTVT.